The 17 T cell receptor beta chains presented below share a single source sample, sequenced in a study of T-cell memory formation after mild COVID-19. Each CDR3 protein gets one entry after TCRdb re-called the 5' RACE reads with MiXCR. This table holds about 210,000 distinct CDR3 sequences, roughly a tenth found once. Sequenced: PBMCs or a T cell subset sorted from them (not recorded which). All receptors derive from a man younger than 35 who had mild COVID-19 (a few samples of this study predate the infection). Cell type and time point are not known.

The chain has TRBV20-1 and TRBJ2-1; 9 positions agree with TRBD1. V lost 0 bases and J lost 9; bases outside the gene matches: 9. The CDR3 runs to 15 residues. Germline CDR1 DFQATT, CDR2 SNEGSKA (reference sequence). DNA for the CDR3: TGCAGTGCTAGAGAGGACAGGGGCCCCTATCGTGAGCAGTTCTTC. This gives the protein CSAREDRGPYREQFF.

This clonotype occurred a few times. The J gene is TRBJ1-2, the V gene TRBV25-1, with 7 positions matching TRBD1. The CDR3 extends over 15 amino acids. Per the germline V gene, CDR1 is MGHDK and CDR2 is SYGVNS. Trimming at V came to 4 bases and at J to 7 bases, leaving 12 bases not matched to a gene. In nucleotides, the CDR3 is TGTGCCAGCAGTGGGAATCATCAGGGGGTTGGTGGCTACACCTTC. Protein sequence: CASSGNHQGVGGYTF.

V and J are TRBV7-2 and TRBJ2-3; either TRBD1 or TRBD2 may supply D (7 bases each). From germline, CDR1 is SGHTA and CDR2 FQGNSA. The V end was cut by 4 bases, the J end by 0 bases, with 14 bases between. CDR3 length equals 16 residues. Here the CDR3 reads CASSSSRGGSTDTQYF. CDR3 bases: TGTGCCAGCAGCTCGAGCAGGGGGGGCAGCACAGATACGCAGTATTTT.

This clonotype was seen only a few times. V and J are TRBV11-2 and TRBJ2-2, with unresolved D. This CDR3 is 14 amino acids long. The V end was cut by 8 bases, the J end by 1 base, with 11 bases between. Per germline, CDR1 SGHAT and CDR2 FQNNGV. CDR3 protein: CASLPTRNTGELFF. DNA of the CDR3: TGTGCCAGCCTACCCACAAGGAACACCGGGGAGCTGTTTTTT.

This clonotype was counted a few times. The V and J genes are TRBV7-9 and TRBJ2-6; possible D gene TRBD1, 6 bases. The CDR3 spans 18 residues. Germline CDR1 and CDR2: SEHNR and FQNEAQ (reference sequence). V lost 1 base and J 0 bases, leaving 13 bases between the germline ends. CDR3 protein: CASSLVERQASGANVLTF. The CDR3 coding sequence is TGTGCCAGCAGCTTAGTTGAAAGACAGGCCTCTGGGGCCAACGTCCTGACTTTC.

This clonotype was counted only a few times. The chain has TRBV18 and TRBJ2-1; possibly TRBD1 for D (6 bases). This CDR3 contains 14 residues. CDR1 KGHSH and CDR2 LQKENI come from the germline V gene. V was shortened by 5 bases and J by 5 bases, with 13 bases between the two germline ends. The CDR3 sequence is CASSGGHRNNEQFF. DNA of the CDR3: TGTGCCAGCTCAGGGGGACATCGTAACAATGAGCAGTTCTTC. The whole variable domain, remainder taken from reference TRBV18 and TRBJ2-1, is NAGVMQNPRHLVRRRGQEARLRCSPMKGHSHVYWYRQLPEEGLKFMVYLQKENIIDESGMPKERFSAEFPKEGPSILRIQQVVRGDSAAYFCASSGGHRNNEQFFGPGTRLTVL.

In its sample, this clonotype was seen a few times. This chain connects TRBV6-1 to TRBJ2-2; D unresolved. V dropped 6 bases and J dropped 6 bases, with 11 bases sitting between them. From germline, CDR1 is MNHNS and CDR2 SASEGT. This CDR3 region has 13 residues. The CDR3 DNA sequence: TGTGCCAGCAGGTTCGCCGGAGCCGGGGAGCTGTTTTTT. This encodes CASRFAGAGELFF.

This clonotype was detected a few times. This rearrangement joins TRBV7-2 to TRBJ2-7, with 7 bases aligning to TRBD2. The CDR3 runs to 14 residues. J gave up 1 base and V 6 bases, and 6 bases lay outside the gene matches. The germline V gene encodes CDR1 SGHTA and CDR2 FQGNSA. This CDR3 reads CASSPRLASYEQYF. CDR3 nucleotides: TGTGCCAGCAGTCCCCGACTAGCTTCCTACGAGCAGTACTTC.

This chain joins TRBV12-3 or TRBV12-4 and TRBJ2-7, with 7 bases that match TRBD1. The V segment lost 3 bases and the J segment 0 bases; nucleotides outside the gene matches: 5. The CDR3 consists of 15 residues. CDR3 protein: CASSFSSGGSYEQYF. The CDR3 nucleotides read TGTGCCAGCAGTTTTAGCTCAGGGGGCTCCTACGAGCAGTACTTC.

The chain carries TRBV7-2 and TRBJ1-2, with 10 bases matching TRBD1. The J segment lost 5 bases and the V segment lost 1 base, leaving 4 bases of the junction unmatched. CDR1 is SGHTA, CDR2 FQGNSA, per germline. This CDR3 comprises 15 residues. Written as DNA, the CDR3 is TGTGCCAGCAGCTTAGTTGGGACAGGGGATTATGGCTACACCTTC. Protein product: CASSLVGTGDYGYTF.

This clonotype was counted only a few times. The chain joins TRBV3-1 to TRBJ1-5; 9 positions match TRBD1. Germline V gene lookup returns CDR1 LGHDT and CDR2 YNNKEL (reference sequence). V was clipped by 5 bases and J by 4 bases; unmatched bases: 3. The CDR3 consists of 14 residues. The CDR3 DNA sequence: TGTGCCAGCAGCGGGACAGGGAATAATCAGCCCCAGCATTTT. This sequence encodes CASSGTGNNQPQHF.

This clonotype was seen more than once but under ten times. V and J are TRBV4-3 and TRBJ1-4; D is unresolved. Germline V gives CDR1 LGHNA, CDR2 YSLEER. Between the trimmed V and J ends, which lost 0 bases and 6 bases, there was a span of 11 bases. This CDR3 region has 15 residues. CDR3 DNA sequence: TGCGCCAGCAGCCAAGATCCGTTAGAGTATGAAAAACTGTTTTTT. Its translation: CASSQDPLEYEKLFF.

This clonotype has at least ten counts. This chain joins TRBV20-1 and TRBJ2-6, with D tentatively TRBD1 or TRBD2 (5 bases each). Looked up from germline, CDR1 is DFQATT and CDR2 is SNEGSKA (reference sequence). The CDR3 spans 16 residues. The ends were cut back, 1 base at V and 2 bases at J, with 12 bases in the middle. The DNA of the CDR3 is TGCAGTGCTAGAGTTCAGGGAGCCCCTGGGGCCAACGTCCTGACTTTC. This codes for CSARVQGAPGANVLTF.

This clonotype was recorded many times. The chain combines TRBV5-1 with TRBJ2-3; 8 bases map to TRBD2. Germline V CDR1 and CDR2: SGHRS, YFSETQ. The trim removed 1 base at V and 2 bases at J, leaving 3 bases unmatched. The CDR3 is made up of 15 amino acids. CDR3 coding DNA: TGCGCCAGCAGCTTGAACGGGGGGGACACAGATACGCAGTATTTT. Protein sequence: CASSLNGGDTDTQYF.

This clonotype was counted only a few times. This chain connects TRBV7-2 to TRBJ1-2; 8 nucleotides agree with TRBD1. Per the germline V gene, CDR1 is SGHTA and CDR2 is FQGNSA. CDR3 length: 13 amino acids. The J segment lost 8 bases and the V segment lost 4 bases, leaving 6 bases of the junction unmatched. Written as DNA, the CDR3 is TGTGCCAGCAGCTCCTATGGACAGGGCGGCTACACCTTC. This codes for CASSSYGQGGYTF.

This clonotype was counted between two and nine times. V and J are TRBV7-2 and TRBJ2-1; a weak D match, TRBD1 (5 bases). Trimming left V 5 bases short and J 8 bases short, with 13 bases between. The CDR3 is made up of 13 amino acids. Germline V gene data show CDR1 as SGHTA and CDR2 as FQGNSA. The CDR3 loop is CASSIDWGDEQFF. Written as DNA, the CDR3 is TGTGCCAGCAGCATAGACTGGGGCGATGAGCAGTTCTTC. The entire variable domain, with the rest obtained from reference TRBV7-2 and TRBJ2-1, is as follows: GAGVSQSPSNKVTEKGKDVELRCDPISGHTALYWYRQSLGQGLEFLIYFQGNSAPDKSGLPSDRFSAERTGGSVSTLTIQRTQQEDSAVYLCASSIDWGDEQFFGPGTRLTVL.

This clonotype was seen a handful of times. The chain joins TRBV12-3 or TRBV12-4 to TRBJ2-7, with D possibly matching TRBD1 (5 bases). CDR3 length: 15 amino acids. Trimming removed 1 base at V and 0 bases at J, with 10 bases between. The CDR3 DNA sequence: TGTGCCAGCAGTTTAGGGGGCGACAGCTCCTACGAGCAGTACTTC. Protein sequence: CASSLGGDSSYEQYF.